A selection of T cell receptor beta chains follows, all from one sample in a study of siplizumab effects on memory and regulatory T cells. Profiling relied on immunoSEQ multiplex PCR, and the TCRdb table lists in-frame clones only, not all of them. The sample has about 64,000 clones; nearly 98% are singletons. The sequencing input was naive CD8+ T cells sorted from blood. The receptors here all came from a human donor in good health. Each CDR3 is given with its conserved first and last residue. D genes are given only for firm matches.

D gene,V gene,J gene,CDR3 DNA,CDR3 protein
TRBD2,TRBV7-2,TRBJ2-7,TGTGCCAGCGCCTCGGGACTAGCGGGGTTCGAGCAGTACTTC,CASASGLAGFEQYF
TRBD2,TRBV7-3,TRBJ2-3,TGTGCCAGCAGCGCCGGGACTAGTAGCACAGATACGCAGTATTTT,CASSAGTSSTDTQYF
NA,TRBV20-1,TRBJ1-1,TGCAGTGTATCCGGGGACACTGAAGCTTTCTTT,CSVSGDTEAFF
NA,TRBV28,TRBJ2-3,TGTGCCAGCAGCCGGGCCTGGGACGCGAGCACAGATACGCAGTATTTT,CASSRAWDASTDTQYF
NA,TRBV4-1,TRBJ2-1,TGCGCCAGCAGTGCCGGCCCCAGCGGCTACAATGAGCAGTTCTTC,CASSAGPSGYNEQFF
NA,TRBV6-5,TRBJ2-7,TGTGCCACGAATCCTCAGGGGATCTCCTACGAGCAGTACTTC,CATNPQGISYEQYF
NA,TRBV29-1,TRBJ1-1,TGCACCATTAACGGGGGAATGAACACTGAAGCTTTCTTT,CTINGGMNTEAFF
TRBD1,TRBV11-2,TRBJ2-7,TGTGCCAGCAGCATAGGACAGGGCAGCTACGAGCAGTACTTC,CASSIGQGSYEQYF
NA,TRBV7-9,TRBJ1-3,TGTGCCAGCAGCTTACAAGGGCTCGGAAACACCATATATTTT,CASSLQGLGNTIYF
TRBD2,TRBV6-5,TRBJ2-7,TGTGCCAGCAGTTACGGGAGGGGTTCTTACGAGCAGTACTTC,CASSYGRGSYEQYF
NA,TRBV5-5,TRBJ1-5,TGTGCCAGCAGCTTGACAGGGTTGGTTCAGCCCCAGCATTTT,CASSLTGLVQPQHF
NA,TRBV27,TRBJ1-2,TGTGCCAGCAGTCCTGAAGGTGGGCTTGTTGGCTATGGCTACACCTTC,CASSPEGGLVGYGYTF
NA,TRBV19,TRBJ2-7,TGTGCCAGTAGTATAGATCGAATGGGTCAGGAGCAGTACTTC,CASSIDRMGQEQYF
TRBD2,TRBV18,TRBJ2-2,TGTGCCAGCTCATCGGGACTAGGTGATCTGTTTTTT,CASSSGLGDLFF
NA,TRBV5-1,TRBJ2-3,TGCGCCAGCAGCTTGTGGTTGACAGATACGCAGTATTTT,CASSLWLTDTQYF
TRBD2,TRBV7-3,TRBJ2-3,TGTGCCAGCAGCCCAATAGCGGGGGGAAGCACTAGCACAGATACGCAGTATTTT,CASSPIAGGSTSTDTQYF
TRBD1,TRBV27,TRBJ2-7,TGTGCCAGCACCCCCGGGACAGGATCCTACGAGCAGTACTTC,CASTPGTGSYEQYF
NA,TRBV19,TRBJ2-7,TGTGCCAGTAGTACGTGGGGTTCTCTCTACGAGCAGTACTTC,CASSTWGSLYEQYF
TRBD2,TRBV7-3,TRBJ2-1,TGTGCCAGCAGCTTATTGGGTGGGACTAGCGGGGGCGCTCTTAATGAGCAGTTCTTC,CASSLLGGTSGGALNEQFF
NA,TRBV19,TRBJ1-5,TGTGCCAGTAGTATGGTCGGGACCCCCAACTATAGCAATCAGCCCCAGCATTTT,CASSMVGTPNYSNQPQHF
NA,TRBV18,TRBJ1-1,TGTGCCAGCTCAGCGGACGGGGAGGACACTGAAGCTTTCTTT,CASSADGEDTEAFF
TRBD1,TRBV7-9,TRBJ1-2,TGTGCCAGCAGCTCTGGGACAGGGGTTGAAGGCTACACCTTC,CASSSGTGVEGYTF
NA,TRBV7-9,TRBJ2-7,TGTGCCAGCAGCGCACCAAGCTCCTACGAGCAGTACTTC,CASSAPSSYEQYF
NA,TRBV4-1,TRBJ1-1,TGCGCCAGCAGCCAGGGGCAGGGATTGAACACTGAAGCTTTCTTT,CASSQGQGLNTEAFF
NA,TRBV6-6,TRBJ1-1,TGTGCCAGCAGTTTCGAAGGGGCTTCCACTGAAGCTTTCTTT,CASSFEGASTEAFF
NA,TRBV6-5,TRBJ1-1,TGTGCCAGCAGCTCTCACGGGCAGACGAACACTGAAGCTTTCTTT,CASSSHGQTNTEAFF
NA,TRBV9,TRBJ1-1,TGTGCCAGCAGTCCATACGGGAACACTGAAGCTTTCTTT,CASSPYGNTEAFF
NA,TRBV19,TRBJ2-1,TGTGCCAGTACAAACGACTACAATGAGCAGTTCTTC,CASTNDYNEQFF
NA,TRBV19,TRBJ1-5,TGTGCCAGTACCCCAGGGAGCAGGAGTAATCAGCCCCAGCATTTT,CASTPGSRSNQPQHF
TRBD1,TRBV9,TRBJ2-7,TGTGCCAGCAGCACAGGGACAGCCCTCTACGAGCAGTACTTC,CASSTGTALYEQYF
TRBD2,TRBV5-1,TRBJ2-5,TGCGCCAGCAGCTTGTCTAGCGGGACCCAAGAGACCCAGTACTTC,CASSLSSGTQETQYF
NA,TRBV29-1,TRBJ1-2,TGCAGCGTCATACGGGACACTTACTATGGCTACACCTTC,CSVIRDTYYGYTF
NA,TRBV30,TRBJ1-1,TGTGCCTTCAGCCCGGGGGTGGTAACTGAAGCTTTCTTT,CAFSPGVVTEAFF
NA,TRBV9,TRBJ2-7,TGTGCCAGCAGCGTTGGACAGAGCTCCTACGAGCAGTACTTC,CASSVGQSSYEQYF
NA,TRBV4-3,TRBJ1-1,TGCGCCAGCAGCCAAGCTACAGGGCCCGTAGAAGCTTTCTTT,CASSQATGPVEAFF
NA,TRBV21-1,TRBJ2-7,TGTGCCAGCAGCAATGGACAGGGCAACGAGCAGTACTTC,CASSNGQGNEQYF
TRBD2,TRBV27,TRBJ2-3,TGTGCCAGCAGTTTAAGCGGGGGGCTCGCAGATACGCAGTATTTT,CASSLSGGLADTQYF
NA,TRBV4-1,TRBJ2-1,TGCGCCAGCAGCCAAGATCCTTTAAGTTCATGGAGCCCCTACAATGAGCAGTTCTTC,CASSQDPLSSWSPYNEQFF